Each of the 20 T cell receptor beta chains below was sequenced from the same sample in a study of blood T cell repertoires in COVID-19. Produced via immunoSEQ multiplex PCR; TCRdb's table is partial and in-frame only. The repertoire holds about 160,000 clones, with approximately 80% as singletons. Sequencing was carried out using peripheral blood. The receptors here all came from a woman in her thirties or forties with COVID-19, enrolled during active disease.

The chain combines TRBV11-2 with TRBJ2-5, with 8 bases matching TRBD1. There are 15 residues in the CDR3. Trimming removed 5 bases from V and 5 bases from J; junction bases left unmatched: 10. Germline V lookup: CDR1 SGHAT, CDR2 FQNNGV. The CDR3 nucleotides are TGTGCCAGCAGCGACCCCAAGACAGGGGACGAGACCCAGTACTTC. This gives the protein CASSDPKTGDETQYF.

The J gene is TRBJ1-4, the V gene TRBV27, with 8 positions matching TRBD1. The CDR3 is made up of 13 amino acids. Germline V gives CDR1 MNHEY, CDR2 SMNVEV (reference sequence). J was trimmed by 7 bases and V by 5 bases; bases with no gene match: 3. This CDR3 is CASSDRGFEKLFF. The CDR3 DNA reads as TGTGCCAGCAGTGACAGGGGTTTTGAAAAACTGTTTTTT.

The chain's CDR3 is CASSFPTVMGYTF. CDR3 nucleotides: TGTGCCAGCAGTTTTCCCACAGTGATGGGCTACACCTTC. V is TRBV28 and J is TRBJ1-2; unclear D gene. Germline V lookup: CDR1 MDHEN, CDR2 SYDVKM. This CDR3 is built from 13 residues. V lost 3 bases and J lost 8, with 13 bases in between.

The V and J genes are TRBV7-8 and TRBJ2-2, with 13 bases lining up with TRBD2. V lost 3 bases, J lost 4 bases, and 8 bases stayed unmatched. Looked up from germline, CDR1 is SGHVS and CDR2 is FQNEAQ. The CDR3 has 18 residues. Here the CDR3 reads CASSLRLAGGVFTGELFF. As DNA, the CDR3 is TGTGCCAGCAGCTTGAGACTAGCGGGAGGAGTTTTCACCGGGGAGCTGTTTTTT.

CDR3 coding DNA: TGCAGTGCTAGTAAGGCAGTAGCTGCCGTAACAGATACGCAGTATTTT. It yields the protein CSASKAVAAVTDTQYF. The V gene is TRBV20-1, the J gene TRBJ2-3, with D unclear. With 3 bases removed from V and 3 bases from J, the gap between germline ends came to 19 bases. CDR1 is DFQATT and CDR2 is SNEGSKA in the germline V gene (reference sequence). The CDR3 is made up of 16 amino acids.

This clone appeared a few times. J is TRBJ1-2 and V is TRBV30, with D possibly TRBD1 on 5 matching bases. CDR1 is GTSNPN and CDR2 is SVGIG in the germline V gene (reference sequence). This CDR3 region has 12 residues. V was trimmed by 0 bases and J by 5 bases, leaving 7 bases between them. DNA for the CDR3: TGTGCCTGGAGTGTGTCAGGGTATGGCTACACCTTC. Amino acids: CAWSVSGYGYTF.

V gene TRBV19 combines with J gene TRBJ2-7, with TRBD2 matching 10 bases. After removal of 4 bases from V and 2 bases from J, the junction contained 11 bases not matched to a gene. The CDR3 sequence is 17 residues long. In germline, CDR1 is LNHDA, CDR2 SQIVND (reference sequence). CDR3 in DNA: TGTGCCAGTAGTACCAACCCTCTAGCGGGAGAGGCCTACGAGCAGTACTTC. Its translation is CASSTNPLAGEAYEQYF.

This chain uses TRBV6-5 with TRBJ1-1; perhaps TRBD1 as D (5 bases). V was pared by 6 bases and J by 6 bases, with 20 bases between. The length of the CDR3 is 15 residues. Germline assignment: CDR1 MNHEY and CDR2 SVGAGI. CDR3 loop: CASRHTSREYAEAFF. The CDR3 DNA follows: TGTGCCAGCAGACACACGTCCAGGGAATACGCTGAAGCTTTCTTT.

V gene TRBV18 combines with J gene TRBJ1-1; no reliable D call. Per germline, CDR1 KGHSH and CDR2 LQKENI. The CDR3 runs 13 residues. Trimming left V 6 bases short and J 1 base short, with 9 bases between. Written as DNA, the CDR3 is TGTGCCAGCTCCGCCGTACAGAACACTGAAGCTTTCTTT. It encodes CASSAVQNTEAFF. The full variable domain, rest sourced from reference TRBV18 and TRBJ1-1, is NAGVMQNPRHLVRRRGQEARLRCSPMKGHSHVYWYRQLPEEGLKFMVYLQKENIIDESGMPKERFSAEFPKEGPSILRIQQVVRGDSAAYFCASSAVQNTEAFFGQGTRLTVV.

The rearrangement links TRBV6-1 to TRBJ2-7; tentatively, D is TRBD2 (5 bases). Germline CDR1 MNHNS, CDR2 SASEGT. There are 14 residues in the CDR3. V lost 8 bases and J 6 bases, leaving 20 bases between the germline ends. The CDR3 DNA is TGTGCCAGCCGGGGATCCCGGTCCGCCAGCGAGCAGTACTTC. This sequence encodes CASRGSRSASEQYF.

The rearrangement links TRBV5-1 to TRBJ2-6; D perhaps matches TRBD2 (6 bases). This CDR3 has 16 residues. Germline CDR1 is SGHRS and CDR2 is YFSETQ. V lost 2 bases and J lost 2, with 11 bases in between. The CDR3 loop reads CASSFSGEPGANVLTF. The CDR3 nucleotides read TGCGCCAGCAGCTTTTCGGGGGAGCCTGGGGCCAACGTCCTGACTTTC.

The chain uses TRBV19 and TRBJ1-1; D perhaps matches TRBD1 (6 bases). V lost 5 bases to trimming and J lost 3 bases, with 16 bases between them. In germline, CDR1 is LNHDA, CDR2 SQIVND (reference sequence). This CDR3 region has 15 residues. CDR3 nucleotides: TGTGCCAGTAGTCCCTACAGGGCGGCGGACACTGAAGCTTTCTTT. Protein product: CASSPYRAADTEAFF.

This chain uses TRBV10-1 with TRBJ2-5, with no clear D. This CDR3 spans 13 amino acids. The germline V gene has CDR1 WNHNN and CDR2 SYGVQD (reference sequence). Trimming took 5 bases from V and 2 from J, leaving 9 bases between them. This chain's CDR3 is CASSPTFQETQYF. The CDR3 DNA sequence: TGCGCCAGCAGTCCGACATTTCAAGAGACCCAGTACTTC.

The chain uses TRBV30 and TRBJ2-7, with TRBD2 identical over 10 bases. The V segment lost 3 bases and the J segment 1 base; nucleotides outside the gene matches: 0. The CDR3 totals 13 residues. Looked up from germline, CDR1 is GTSNPN and CDR2 is SVGIG (reference sequence). This CDR3 is CAWRLAGSYEQYF. The CDR3 DNA sequence: TGTGCCTGGAGACTAGCGGGGTCCTACGAGCAGTACTTC.

This chain links TRBV4-2 with TRBJ2-2, with 7 bases fitting TRBD1. V gave up 0 bases and J gave up 0 bases; unmatched junction bases: 10. The germline V gene has CDR1 LGHNA and CDR2 YNFKEQ. This CDR3 is built from 19 residues. CDR3 protein: CASSQEGGPSAANTGELFF. The CDR3 bases are TGTGCCAGCAGCCAAGAAGGGGGCCCATCGGCCGCGAACACCGGGGAGCTGTTTTTT.

The rearrangement links TRBV27 to TRBJ1-5, with a weak D call TRBD1 (5 bases). The CDR3 contains 15 residues. Deletions cut 5 bases from V and 0 bases from J, with 11 bases between. Per the germline V gene, CDR1 is MNHEY and CDR2 is SMNVEV (reference sequence). The CDR3 DNA is TGTGCCAGCAGTCTAACAGGACCTAGCAATCAGCCCCAGCATTTT. Translating it yields CASSLTGPSNQPQHF.

V and J are TRBV15 and TRBJ1-2; 10 bases are a match to TRBD1. Germline-derived CDR1 and CDR2 are LNHNV and YYDKDF (reference sequence). The CDR3 spans 15 residues. J was trimmed by 7 bases and V by 0 bases; bases with no gene match: 5. In nucleotides, the CDR3 is TGTGCCACCAGCAGAGATGTTGGACAGGGGGGTGGCTACACCTTC. Protein: CATSRDVGQGGGYTF.

This clone was seen at least ten times. J is TRBJ1-5 and V is TRBV19; a possible D gene is TRBD1 (6 bases). There are 13 residues in the CDR3. Trimming shortened V by 8 bases and J by 5 bases, and 13 bases separated the two germline ends. Germline values: CDR1 LNHDA, CDR2 SQIVND (reference sequence). CDR3 sequence reads: CASARTVDQPQHF. The CDR3 DNA follows: TGTGCCAGTGCAAGGACAGTGGATCAGCCCCAGCATTTT. The entire variable domain, with the rest obtained from reference TRBV19 and TRBJ1-5, is as follows: DGGITQSPKYLFRKEGQNVTLSCEQNLNHDAMYWYRQDPGQGLRLIYYSQIVNDFQKGDIAEGYSVSREKKESFPLTVTSAQKNPTAFYLCASARTVDQPQHFGDGTRLSIL.

The chain is built from TRBV10-1 and TRBJ2-5; 11 bases agree with TRBD1. V dropped 2 bases and J dropped 5; count of bases not matched to a gene: 4. There are 15 residues in the CDR3. Germline-derived CDR1 and CDR2 are WNHNN and SYGVQD (reference sequence). The CDR3 reads CASSERTGGAETQYF. Here the CDR3 DNA reads TGCGCCAGCAGTGAGAGGACAGGGGGCGCGGAGACCCAGTACTTC.

This clone occurred once. The chain links TRBV6-1 to TRBJ2-1, with a tentative D call TRBD2 (5 bases). Germline V gene lookup returns CDR1 MNHNS and CDR2 SASEGT. This CDR3 is 14 amino acids long. The V and J ends lost 3 bases and 8 bases respectively, with 14 bases between them. Written as DNA, the CDR3 is TGTGCCAGCAGTGACATTGCGGGTCGGGATGAGCAGTTCTTC. Translating gives CASSDIAGRDEQFF.